This TCR beta chain was captured in a study of blood T cell repertoires in COVID-19 (dated by TCRdb to 2020 to 2021). With respect to the entire study: The collaborator samples originated in the United States, Italy and Spain and spanned the acute and convalescent phases of COVID-19. Sample metadata almost always included a de-identified subject ID, COVID-19 status, age in years and sex. The repertoires were made available in a free public database intended to serve as a resource for research on the immune response to SARS-CoV-2. Subjects who had been exposed to COVID-19, were actively infected with it, or had recovered from it provided the deeply sampled blood TCRbeta repertoires that made up the dataset. The material from the prospective study consisted of cDNA or gDNA derived from T cells, B-cell-depleted T cells, or PBMCs. Where HLA class I and class II types were available, the types were taken from metadata supplied by the sample provider, not from assay-based typing. The samples were drawn from the first 160 participants of the ongoing ImmuneRACE study and from roughly 1,300 subjects provided by 6 global collaborators. The investigation overall reported the following: Clinical and demographic metadata were provided uncurated, with the amount varying by source and participant.

TCRbeta CDR3 regions were amplified from genomic DNA using the immunoSEQ Assay, a bias-controlled multiplex PCR. Per the original workflow: Within the assay, amplification of reference gene primers was used to estimate how many nucleated cells each sample contained. To quantify the absolute abundance of each unique TCRbeta CDR3 rearrangement, sequence reads were collapsed and filtered. For each sample, productive Simpson clonality was calculated as the square root of Simpson's diversity index across productive rearrangements. TCRdb carries this immuneACCESS record with in-frame sequences only. Its versions omit some clonotypes, under half of them owing to an unresolved V gene in the studies checked, with the rest unexplained. The V and J calls and clone size are taken from that table; D and trimming were inferred from the DNA. Within this sample are 280,000 or so clones, with approximately 89% of them counted one time only. Of the sample, over 6% falls within the top ten clones.

A second Seattle source provided samples from volunteer blood donors who had recovered from COVID-19. Whole blood was collected in K2EDTA tubes by collaborating institutions according to the institutions' own protocols. For TCRbeta analysis, collaborators shipped samples in one of three forms: frozen whole blood, isolated PBMCs, or DNA extracted from either of those sample types. According to the germline V gene (reference sequence), CDR1 reads LGHDT and CDR2 reads YNNKEL. From its cysteine to its phenylalanine, the CDR3 spans 16 amino acids. Only CDR3 DNA is held: 48 bases, read in frame from base 1. Germline trimming: 5 bases from V, 2 bases from J; junction bases outside gene matches: 8. This clone was observed a handful of times. It has no known antigen specificity. Qualities for individual bases were not recorded, and no much larger clone is one base off.

The V and J genes are TRBV3-1 (or the pseudogene TRBV3-2) and TRBJ2-3, with 9 bases in between that match TRBD2. The sequence was obtained from a woman in her 30s who had recovered from COVID-19. Sequenced material: peripheral blood. The DNA reads as follows: TGTGCCAGCAGCGCCCGACTAGCGGAGAACACAGATACGCAGTATTTT. Its coded protein is CASSARLAENTDTQYF.